This TCR beta chain was sequenced in a study of STAT5B mutations in CD4+ large granular lymphocyte leukemia (dated by TCRdb to between 2021 and 2024). At the level of the whole study: Among the healthy controls, the CDR3 'QG' motif was associated with a particular HLA allele. The study compared the TCRbeta repertoires of patients with CD4+ T-cell large granular lymphocyte leukemia against those of healthy blood donors. Flow cytometry on FACSCanto II or FACSVerse showed that the purified fractions were more than 95% pure among lymphocytes. Broad study findings and their caveats: Main leukemic clonotypes were private to each patient, although 25% to 30% of the main leukemic clonotypes were found at low frequency in the non-leukemic repertoires of other patients. TRBV06-family usage was enriched among the top patient clones (8/27) compared with healthy controls (2/35). The data were not HLA-matched, and the higher clonality in CD4+ T-LGLL than in CD8+ T-LGLL could be due to the relatively small sample size. Greater clonality appeared to be present in CD4-sorted patient repertoires than in healthy CD4+ repertoires, and the difference was retained after the putative leukemic clones were removed.

As regards this clone: Its antigen remains undetermined. There are no base qualities to consult, and no much larger clone falls within one base.

The CDR3 measures 13 amino acids from cysteine to phenylalanine. The read is trimmed to its CDR3 DNA, 39 bases read in frame from base 1. The germline V gene specifies MNHNS as CDR1 and SASEGT as CDR2. V loses 6 bases of germline sequence and J loses 2 bases, and the interval between the two ends is 11 bases. TCRbeta rearrangements were sequenced from genomic DNA using the immunoSEQ assay at survey resolution. In the authors' own workflow: In the TCR sequencing data, the smallest productive clonotype frequency that could be detected was 2.59 x 10-5. Only productive TCRbeta rearrangements, defined as complete and in-frame sequences, were included in the analyses. Simpson clonality, calculated in the immunoSEQ Analyzer version 3.0, was used as the measure of sample clonality. Clones were binned by frequency as very rare, small, medium, large (1-20%) or hyperexpanded (>20%). OLGA 1.2.3 estimated generation probabilities, VDJtools produced V-gene circos plots, VDJdb was queried for specificities, and GLIPH identified CDR3 motifs. Held by TCRdb, this immuneACCESS table contains in-frame sequences only and omits some clones. Under half of the omission traces to an unresolved V gene where checked; the cause of the rest is unknown. V, J and clone size derive from that table, while D and trimming were established from the DNA sequence. Here the sample has 30,000 to 40,000 clones; more than 60% occur a single time. Of the sample, less than 0.6% falls within the top ten clones.

The healthy controls were 37 blood donors, and the buffy coats of these donors were supplied by the Finnish Red Cross blood service. All TCR-sequenced material derived from peripheral blood: patient blood samples and healthy donor buffy coats. Ficoll-Hypaque gradient centrifugation was used to isolate peripheral blood mononuclear cells. CD4+ cells were purified magnetically from the buffy coats of healthy controls. The Gentra Puregene Cell and Tissue kit was used for genomic DNA extraction, and quantification was performed on a Qubit 2.0 fluorometer. The TCR sequence derives from a human donor in good health. This chain is built from TRBV6-1 and TRBJ2-7; the D element might be TRBD1 or TRBD2, as each aligns at 5 bases. Sequences were obtained from CD4+ T cells from blood buffy coats. The CDR3 region: CASRGDPTYEQYF. The DNA reads as follows: TGTGCCAGCAGAGGGGACCCAACCTACGAGCAGTACTTC.